This T cell receptor beta chain was captured in a study of patients and donors after allogeneic stem cell transplantation. Each CDR3 protein gets one entry after TCRdb re-called the RT-PCR reads with MiXCR. The sample has hundreds of thousands of distinct CDR3 sequences, 15% to 20% seen once. The V segment lost 0 bases and the J segment 5 bases; nucleotides outside the gene matches: 8. Germline-derived CDR1 and CDR2 are SGHKS and YYEKEE (reference sequence). The CDR3 length is 16 residues. Material: blood, either unsorted or a sorted T cell fraction (not recorded which). The chain has TRBV5-5 and TRBJ2-7; 10 bases align to TRBD1. This sequence originates from a human donor who was either an allogeneic HSCT recipient or a stem cell or donor lymphocyte infusion donor (not recorded which). It is not recorded whose cells these are; they may come from a transplant donor. The CDR3 bases are TGTGCCAGCAGCTTGGCCGGACAGGGGGAGGACAACGAGCAGTACTTC. Its translation is CASSLAGQGEDNEQYF. Complete variable domain (other parts from reference TRBV5-5 and TRBJ2-7): DAGVTQSPTHLIKTRGQQVTLRCSPISGHKSVSWYQQVLGQGPQFIFQYYEKEERGRGNFPDRFSARQFPNYSSELNVNALLLGDSALYLCASSLAGQGEDNEQYFGPGTRLTVT.